Listed below are T cell receptor beta chains from one sample, sequenced in a study of blood T cell repertoires in COVID-19. Generated by immunoSEQ multiplex PCR, the TCRdb table keeps only in-frame clones and is missing some. The data hold about 300,000 clones, with approximately 89% observed a single time. What was sequenced was peripheral blood. The receptors here all came from a woman aged 25 to 39 with COVID-19, enrolled during active disease. CDR3s include the opening cysteine and the closing phenylalanine or tryptophan. A D gene is named only where the DNA matches it firmly. For some rows the clone size is stated as once, few or many, or as a class when expanded; others skip it.

J: TRBJ2-2
V: TRBV27
D: TRBD1
size: -
CDR3: CASRDGTGSTGELFF
DNA: TGTGCCAGCAGAGACGGGACAGGGAGCACCGGGGAGCTGTTTTTT

J: TRBJ2-3
V: TRBV21-1
D: -
size: -
CDR3: CASSKEGQGAADTQYF
DNA: TGTGCCAGCAGCAAAGAGGGGCAGGGGGCCGCAGATACGCAGTATTTT

J: TRBJ2-5
V: TRBV11-2
D: TRBD2
size: few
CDR3: CASSLGVAGGQETQYF
DNA: TGTGCCAGCAGCCTTGGGGTAGCGGGGGGCCAAGAGACCCAGTACTTC

J: TRBJ2-5
V: TRBV5-6
D: TRBD2
size: -
CDR3: CASSYSGEETQYF
DNA: TGTGCCAGCAGCTATAGCGGGGAAGAGACCCAGTACTTC

J: TRBJ1-5
V: TRBV21-1
D: -
size: -
CDR3: CASSKVPGQGVQPQHF
DNA: TGTGCCAGCAGCAAAGTTCCGGGACAGGGTGTCCAGCCCCAGCATTTT

J: TRBJ2-1
V: TRBV6-1
D: -
size: -
CDR3: CASSERERYRSYNEQFF
DNA: TGTGCCAGCAGTGAAAGGGAGCGATATAGGTCCTACAATGAGCAGTTCTTC

J: TRBJ2-3
V: TRBV28
D: TRBD2
size: -
CDR3: CASSRLAGRRADTQYF
DNA: TGTGCCAGCAGTCGACTAGCGGGGCGGAGGGCAGATACGCAGTATTTT

J: TRBJ2-2
V: TRBV5-1
D: -
size: -
CDR3: CASSLVPQGSNTGELFF
DNA: TGCGCCAGCAGCTTGGTACCACAGGGTTCGAACACCGGGGAGCTGTTTTTT

J: TRBJ1-6
V: TRBV2
D: -
size: -
CDR3: CASAATYNSPLHF
DNA: TGTGCCAGCGCGGCCACCTATAATTCACCCCTCCACTTT

J: TRBJ1-1
V: TRBV3-1/TRBV3-2
D: -
size: -
CDR3: CASSKGQNTEAFF
DNA: TGTGCCAGCAGCAAGGGACAGAACACTGAAGCTTTCTTT

J: TRBJ1-1
V: TRBV12-3/TRBV12-4
D: -
size: -
CDR3: CASSLVAQSGAFF
DNA: TGTGCCAGCAGTTTAGTAGCGCAGAGCGGAGCTTTCTTT

J: TRBJ2-3
V: TRBV5-4
D: -
size: -
CDR3: CASSLLPSDTQYF
DNA: TGTGCCAGCAGCCTACTACCCTCAGATACGCAGTATTTT

J: TRBJ2-2
V: TRBV2
D: -
size: -
CDR3: CASSETRGRSELFF
DNA: TGTGCCAGCAGTGAAACCAGGGGCCGGTCGGAGCTGTTTTTT

J: TRBJ1-2
V: TRBV10-3
D: -
size: -
CDR3: CAISELGEGYGYTF
DNA: TGTGCCATCAGTGAATTAGGAGAGGGCTATGGCTACACCTTC

J: TRBJ2-3
V: TRBV24-1
D: -
size: -
CDR3: CATMDTNGGGTTDTQYF
DNA: TGTGCCACCATGGACACAAATGGTGGGGGGACCACAGATACGCAGTATTTT

J: TRBJ2-1
V: TRBV10-3
D: TRBD2
size: -
CDR3: CAIGPQTSGGAREQFF
DNA: TGTGCCATCGGGCCCCAGACTAGCGGGGGGGCCAGGGAGCAGTTCTTC

J: TRBJ1-5
V: TRBV7-9
D: -
size: -
CDR3: CASSSLGSNQPQHF
DNA: TGTGCCAGCAGTTCCTTGGGCAGCAATCAGCCCCAGCATTTT

J: TRBJ1-6
V: TRBV7-2
D: -
size: few
CDR3: CASSFSSYNSPLHF
DNA: TGTGCCAGCAGCTTCAGCTCCTATAATTCACCCCTCCACTTT

J: TRBJ1-6
V: TRBV2
D: -
size: few
CDR3: CASGETFNSPLHF
DNA: TGTGCCAGCGGTGAGACTTTTAATTCACCCCTCCACTTT

J: TRBJ1-3
V: TRBV28
D: -
size: -
CDR3: CASSPLGAGNTIYF
DNA: TGTGCCAGCAGTCCTTTGGGGGCCGGAAACACCATATATTTT

J: TRBJ1-6
V: TRBV27
D: TRBD1
size: few
CDR3: CASSFRDREWSPLHF
DNA: TGTGCCAGCAGTTTCCGGGACAGGGAGTGGTCACCCCTCCACTTT

J: TRBJ2-7
V: TRBV11-2
D: -
size: once
CDR3: CASSFGTQYEQYF
DNA: TGTGCCAGCAGCTTCGGGACACAGTACGAGCAGTACTTC

J: TRBJ1-3
V: TRBV9
D: TRBD1
size: -
CDR3: CASSVTTTGVVSGNTIYF
DNA: TGTGCCAGCAGCGTAACCACGACAGGGGTTGTATCTGGAAACACCATATATTTT

J: TRBJ1-4
V: TRBV27
D: TRBD1
size: -
CDR3: CASGSDRENEKLFF
DNA: TGTGCCAGCGGATCGGACAGGGAGAATGAAAAACTGTTTTTT

J: TRBJ2-3
V: TRBV19
D: TRBD2
size: -
CDR3: CASSSGLALSTDTQYF
DNA: TGTGCCAGTAGTTCGGGACTAGCGTTAAGCACAGATACGCAGTATTTT

J: TRBJ1-5
V: TRBV2
D: -
size: -
CDR3: CASSERTAIHQPQHF
DNA: TGTGCCAGCAGTGAAAGGACAGCCATTCATCAGCCCCAGCATTTT

J: TRBJ1-1
V: TRBV3-1/TRBV3-2
D: -
size: -
CDR3: CASSQLTGTEAFF
DNA: TGTGCCAGCAGCCAATTAACGGGGACTGAAGCTTTCTTT

J: TRBJ2-1
V: TRBV4-3
D: TRBD1
size: once
CDR3: CASSPSGGQGVGEQFF
DNA: TGCGCCAGCAGCCCCAGCGGGGGACAGGGGGTTGGGGAGCAGTTCTTC

J: TRBJ2-5
V: TRBV28
D: TRBD2
size: -
CDR3: CASSWGLAGTQETQYF
DNA: TGTGCCAGCAGTTGGGGACTAGCGGGAACCCAAGAGACCCAGTACTTC

J: TRBJ2-2
V: TRBV2
D: -
size: -
CDR3: CASKKEARVIGELFF
DNA: TGTGCCAGCAAGAAGGAGGCGCGTGTTATCGGGGAGCTGTTTTTT

J: TRBJ2-5
V: TRBV11-2
D: -
size: -
CDR3: CASSPTIASAETQYF
DNA: TGTGCCAGCAGCCCCACCATTGCTAGTGCAGAGACCCAGTACTTC

J: TRBJ1-4
V: TRBV11-3
D: -
size: -
CDR3: CASSLEQGEKLFF
DNA: TGTGCCAGCAGCTTAGAGCAGGGCGAAAAACTGTTTTTT

J: TRBJ2-1
V: TRBV2
D: TRBD2
size: -
CDR3: CASSPGTDGRDEQFF
DNA: TGTGCCAGCAGCCCGGGGACCGATGGGAGGGATGAGCAGTTCTTC

J: TRBJ1-2
V: TRBV19
D: -
size: -
CDR3: CASTSGVFGYTF
DNA: TGTGCCAGTACCTCCGGGGTATTTGGCTACACCTTC

J: TRBJ1-5
V: TRBV4-1
D: -
size: -
CDR3: CASSPRQGSNQPQHF
DNA: TGCGCCAGCAGCCCCCGCCAGGGGAGCAATCAGCCCCAGCATTTT

J: TRBJ2-3
V: TRBV6-5
D: -
size: -
CDR3: CASRGQMADTQYF
DNA: TGTGCCAGCAGGGGGCAAATGGCAGATACGCAGTATTTT

J: TRBJ1-2
V: TRBV10-1
D: -
size: -
CDR3: CARGGCGYTF
DNA: TGCGCCAGGGGGGGGTGCGGCTACACCTTC